The entry that follows covers one TCR beta chain sequence. Antigen specificity is unknown. This sample stems from a study of cytomegalovirus exposure and HLA in healthy donors. Study-level results: Both high specificity and high sensitivity reportedly marked the classifier's diagnosis of cytomegalovirus status.

Profiling relied on immunoSEQ multiplex PCR, and the TCRdb table lists in-frame clones only, not all of them. Here the sample spans 280,000 or so clones, over 75% being singletons. The CDR3 extends over 12 amino acids. Per the germline V gene, CDR1 is LNHDA and CDR2 is SQIVND (reference sequence). Deletions cut 6 bases from V and 4 bases from J, with 9 bases between. Specimen: PBMCs. This sequence originates from a woman under 30 in good health and CMV-seronegative. The rearrangement joins TRBV19 to TRBJ1-1; a possible D gene is TRBD1 (6 bases). Written as DNA, the CDR3 is TGTGCCAGTAGACAGGGTGGCACTGAAGCTTTCTTT. Residues: CASRQGGTEAFF.